This TCR beta chain was captured in a study of Ad26.COV2.S vaccination and SARS-CoV-2 variants. The sample's treatment: 15 to 20 received Ad26.COV2.S at low or high dose, single or two shots; roughly five received placebo; per-sample allocation not given. The study sampled participants on day 63 after the first vaccine or placebo injection. Only in-frame clones appear in the TCRdb table, and some are missing; sequencing was by immunoSEQ multiplex PCR. The sample shows about 350,000 clones, approximately 90% of them seen only once. V was pared by 0 bases and J by 4 bases, with 4 bases between. The CDR3 is made up of 14 amino acids. Per germline, CDR1 SNHLY and CDR2 FYNNEI.

Sequenced material: peripheral blood, taken in a trial of Ad26.COV2.S vaccine versus placebo. This clonotype was sampled from a person aged 18-60 years who received the Ad26.COV2.S COVID-19 vaccine or a placebo. V usage is TRBV2 and J usage is TRBJ2-6, with D hard to call. The CDR3 DNA is TGTGCCAGCAGTGAAGCTAGCGGGGCCAACGTCCTGACTTTC. Translating gives CASSEASGANVLTF.